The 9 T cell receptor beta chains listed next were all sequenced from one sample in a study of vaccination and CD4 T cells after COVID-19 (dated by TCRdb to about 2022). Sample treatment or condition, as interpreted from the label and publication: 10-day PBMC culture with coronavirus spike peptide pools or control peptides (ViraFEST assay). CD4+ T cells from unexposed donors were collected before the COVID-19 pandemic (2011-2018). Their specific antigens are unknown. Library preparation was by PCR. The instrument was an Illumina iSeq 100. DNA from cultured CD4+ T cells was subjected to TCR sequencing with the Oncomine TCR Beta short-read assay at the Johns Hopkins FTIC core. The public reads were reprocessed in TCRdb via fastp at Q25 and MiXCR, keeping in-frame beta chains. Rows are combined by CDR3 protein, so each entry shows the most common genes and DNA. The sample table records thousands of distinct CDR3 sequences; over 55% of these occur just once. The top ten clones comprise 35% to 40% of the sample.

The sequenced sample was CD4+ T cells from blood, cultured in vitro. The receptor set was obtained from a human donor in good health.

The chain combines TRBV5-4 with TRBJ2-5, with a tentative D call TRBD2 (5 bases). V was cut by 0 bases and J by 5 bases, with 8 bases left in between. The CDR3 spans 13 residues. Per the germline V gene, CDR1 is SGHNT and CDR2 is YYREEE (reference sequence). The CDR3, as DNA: TGTGCCAGCAGCTTGGTCCGGGATGAGACCCAGTACTTC. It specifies CASSLVRDETQYF.

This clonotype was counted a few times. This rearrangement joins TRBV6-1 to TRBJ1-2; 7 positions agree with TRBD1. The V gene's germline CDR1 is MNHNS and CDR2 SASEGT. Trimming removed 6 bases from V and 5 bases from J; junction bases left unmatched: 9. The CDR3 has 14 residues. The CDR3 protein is CASRGTGDRYGYTF. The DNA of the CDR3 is TGTGCCAGCAGGGGCACAGGGGACCGATATGGCTACACCTTC.

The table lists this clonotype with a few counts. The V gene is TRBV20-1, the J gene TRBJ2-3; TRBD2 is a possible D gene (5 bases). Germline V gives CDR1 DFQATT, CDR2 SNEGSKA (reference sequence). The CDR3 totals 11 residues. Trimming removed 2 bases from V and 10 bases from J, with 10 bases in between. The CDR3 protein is CSARFRTAQYF. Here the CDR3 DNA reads TGCAGTGCTAGATTTCGGACTGCGCAGTATTTT.

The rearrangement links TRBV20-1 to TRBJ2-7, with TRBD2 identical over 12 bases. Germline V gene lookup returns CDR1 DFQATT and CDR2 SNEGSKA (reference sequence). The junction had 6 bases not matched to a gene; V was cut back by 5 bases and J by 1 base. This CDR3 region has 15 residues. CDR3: CSASRGLAGSYEQYF. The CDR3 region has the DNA TGCAGTGCTTCTAGAGGACTAGCGGGATCCTACGAGCAGTACTTC.

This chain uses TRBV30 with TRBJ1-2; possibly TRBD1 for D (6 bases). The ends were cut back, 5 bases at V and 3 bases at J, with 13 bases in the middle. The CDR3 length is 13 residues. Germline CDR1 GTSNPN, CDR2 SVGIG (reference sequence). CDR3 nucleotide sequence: TGTGCCTGGTCGGGACAAACACACTATGGCTACACCTTC. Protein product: CAWSGQTHYGYTF.

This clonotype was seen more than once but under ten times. The CDR3 DNA is TGTGCCAGCAGCCCTGGACAGATAGCCTACGAGCAGTACTTC. Its protein product is CASSPGQIAYEQYF. This chain connects TRBV7-7 to TRBJ2-7, with a possible D match to TRBD1 (6 bases). Germline values: CDR1 SSHAT, CDR2 FNYEAQ (reference sequence). This CDR3 region has 14 residues. Between the trimmed V and J ends, which lost 5 bases and 2 bases, there was a span of 13 bases.

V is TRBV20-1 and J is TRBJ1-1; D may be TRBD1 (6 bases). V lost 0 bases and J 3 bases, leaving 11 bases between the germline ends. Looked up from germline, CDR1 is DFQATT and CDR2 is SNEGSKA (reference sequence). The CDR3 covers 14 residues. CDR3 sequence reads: CSARDNQGHTEAFF. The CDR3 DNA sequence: TGCAGTGCTAGAGATAACCAGGGGCACACTGAAGCTTTCTTT.

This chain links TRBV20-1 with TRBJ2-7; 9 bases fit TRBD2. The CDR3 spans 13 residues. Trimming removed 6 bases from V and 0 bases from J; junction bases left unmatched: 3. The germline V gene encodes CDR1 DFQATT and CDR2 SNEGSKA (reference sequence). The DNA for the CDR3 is TGCAGTGCCCCTAGCGGGACCTCCTACGAGCAGTACTTC. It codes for CSAPSGTSYEQYF.

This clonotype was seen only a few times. The CDR3 nucleotides are TGTGCCATCAGTGCAGGAGCCCAACATGGTGAAGCTTTCTTT. Protein product: CAISAGAQHGEAFF. This sequence joins TRBV10-3 and TRBJ1-1; D gene unclear. Germline CDR1 reads ENHRY; CDR2 reads SYGVKD. Trimming left V 4 bases short and J 7 bases short, with 16 bases between. The CDR3 loop spans 14 amino acids.